This T cell receptor beta chain was captured by sequencing in a study of cytotoxic CD8 clonotypes in ibrutinib-treated CLL. The overall study: Samples yielded averages of about 250,000 productive templates and roughly 91,000 productive rearrangements. Study findings and constraints: Clonality went up at ibrutinib response and then declined back toward baseline at progression. Treatment saw public clonotypes, which were uncommon, either contract or stay stable.

Of note for this clone: What it binds is unknown.

Sequencing sought depths of 1 in 200,000 to 1 in 1 million T cells. Method: immunoSEQ multiplex PCR; TCRdb's copy keeps in-frame clones and lacks some. This table has about 140,000 clones, 91% appearing once. Germline lookup yields CDR1 MDHEN and CDR2 SYDVKM. Deletions cut 5 bases from V and 3 bases from J, with 16 bases between. The CDR3 has 15 amino acids. The input for sequencing was PBMCs, taken after 12 months of ibrutinib treatment. This chain links TRBV28 with TRBJ2-5, with D perhaps being TRBD1 or TRBD2 (6 bases each). The TCR originated in a human donor with chronic lymphocytic leukemia. The CDR3: CASSGGPGLKETQYF. CDR3 DNA: TGTGCCAGCAGTGGGGGGCCGGGACTTAAAGAGACCCAGTACTTC.